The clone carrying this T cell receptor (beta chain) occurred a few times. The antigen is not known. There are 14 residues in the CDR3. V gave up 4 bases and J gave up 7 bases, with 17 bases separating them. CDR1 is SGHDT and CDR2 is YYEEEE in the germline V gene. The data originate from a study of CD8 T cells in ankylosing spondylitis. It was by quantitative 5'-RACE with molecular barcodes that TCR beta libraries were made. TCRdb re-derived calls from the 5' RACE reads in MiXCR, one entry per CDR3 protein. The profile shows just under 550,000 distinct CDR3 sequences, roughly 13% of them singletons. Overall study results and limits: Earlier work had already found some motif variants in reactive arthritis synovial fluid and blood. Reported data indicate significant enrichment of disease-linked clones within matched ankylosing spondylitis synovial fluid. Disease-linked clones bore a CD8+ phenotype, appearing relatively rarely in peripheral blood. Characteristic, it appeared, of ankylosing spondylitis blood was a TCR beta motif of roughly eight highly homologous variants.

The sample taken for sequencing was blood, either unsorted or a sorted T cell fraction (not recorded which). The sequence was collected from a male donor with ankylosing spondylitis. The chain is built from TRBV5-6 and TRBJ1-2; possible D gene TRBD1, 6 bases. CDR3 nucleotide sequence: TGTGCCAGCAGCCCGGGGGCCGGTCGACGTGGCTACACCTTC. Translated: CASSPGAGRRGYTF.